Presented here are 18 T cell receptor beta chains from one specimen sequenced in a study of T cells in Graves' hyperthyroidism and ophthalmopathy. TCR beta CDR3 regions were amplified from RNA. The TCR CDR3 first-round RT-PCR relied on the HTBI primer set. TCRdb recomputed calls from the multiplex PCR reads with MiXCR, one row per CDR3 protein. The table includes roughly 750,000 distinct CDR3 sequences, about 16% detected once. Specimen: blood. Receptors originate from a young man with Graves' hyperthyroidism.

This chain links TRBV5-5 with TRBJ2-7; D possibly matches TRBD1 or TRBD2 (5 bases each). Trimming stripped 1 base from V and 5 bases from J, with 16 bases between. The germline V gene encodes CDR1 SGHKS and CDR2 YYEKEE (reference sequence). CDR3 length: 15 residues. CDR3 in amino acids: CASSLIRDGIHEQYF. For the CDR3, the DNA is TGTGCCAGCAGCTTGATCCGGGACGGGATACACGAGCAGTACTTC.

V is TRBV15 and J is TRBJ1-5; perhaps TRBD1 as D (5 bases). This CDR3 has 13 amino acids. In germline, CDR1 is LNHNV, CDR2 YYDKDF (reference sequence). Trimming took off 8 bases at V and 6 bases at J, with 14 bases between the two ends. The CDR3 protein is CATLGEEGQPQHF. The CDR3 nucleotides read TGTGCCACCCTGGGGGAAGAGGGTCAGCCCCAGCATTTT.

This clonotype was counted only a few times. V and J are TRBV28 and TRBJ2-3, with D possibly being TRBD2 (6 bases). The CDR3 runs 15 residues. In germline, CDR1 is MDHEN, CDR2 SYDVKM. V was trimmed by 8 bases and J by 6 bases, leaving 21 bases between them. CDR3 protein: CASSLGGLAADTQYF. In DNA, the CDR3 is TGTGCCAGCTCCTTGGGAGGTCTAGCTGCCGATACGCAGTATTTT. The full variable domain, its missing parts supplied by reference TRBV28 and TRBJ2-3, is DVKVTQSSRYLVKRTGEKVFLECVQDMDHENMFWYRQDPGLGLRLIYFSYDVKMKEKGDIPEGYSVSREKKERFSLILESASTNQTSMYLCASSLGGLAADTQYFGPGTRLTVL.

V and J are TRBV6-2 or TRBV6-3 and TRBJ2-7; D perhaps matches TRBD1 (6 bases). With 6 bases removed from V and 4 bases from J, the gap between germline ends came to 19 bases. The CDR3 is 15 amino acids. CDR1 MNHEY and CDR2 SVGEGT come from the germline V gene. CDR3 nucleotide sequence: TGTGCCAGCAGCCTGGGGGCTGGGGCGGAGTACGAGCAGTACTTC. This gives the protein CASSLGAGAEYEQYF.

This chain links TRBV29-1 with TRBJ2-5, with 7 bases matching TRBD2. With 6 bases clipped from V and 5 bases from J, the junction kept 9 bases outside the gene matches. Per the germline V gene, CDR1 is SQVTM and CDR2 is ANQGSEA. The CDR3 length is 13 residues. The CDR3 here is CSVRGRGFETQYF. The CDR3 coding sequence is TGCAGCGTGCGCGGGAGAGGTTTTGAGACCCAGTACTTC.

This clonotype was observed many times. This chain joins TRBV5-6 and TRBJ2-1; no definite D call. This CDR3 region has 15 residues. V gave up 0 bases and J gave up 7 bases, with 14 bases separating them. In germline, CDR1 is SGHDT, CDR2 YYEEEE. The CDR3 protein is CASSLDPLTRNEQFF. For the CDR3, the DNA is TGTGCCAGCAGCTTGGACCCGCTGACGAGGAATGAGCAGTTCTTC.

This clonotype was seen ten or more times. J is TRBJ2-1 and V is TRBV5-1; unclear D gene. Germline lookup yields CDR1 SGHRS and CDR2 YFSETQ. The CDR3 consists of 14 residues. V lost 0 bases and J lost 5, with 9 bases in between. CDR3 loop: CASSLGTLDNEQFF. Written as DNA, the CDR3 is TGCGCCAGCAGCTTGGGAACACTGGACAATGAGCAGTTCTTC.

This clonotype has ten or more counts. This chain uses TRBV27 with TRBJ2-1; no definite D call. In germline, CDR1 is MNHEY, CDR2 SMNVEV (reference sequence). V lost 3 bases to trimming and J lost 8 bases, with 14 bases between them. This CDR3 has 14 residues. The CDR3 nucleotides are TGTGCCAGCAGTTTCAACGGACCGACGTATGAGCAGTTCTTC. It is translated as CASSFNGPTYEQFF.

The rearrangement links TRBV28 to TRBJ1-2, with D possibly matching TRBD1 (5 bases). Germline-derived CDR1 and CDR2 are MDHEN and SYDVKM. The germline V and J ends were trimmed by 8 bases and 7 bases, with 14 bases remaining between them. The CDR3 sequence is 12 residues long. The CDR3 DNA is TGTGCCAGCGAACAGGAGGTATCTGGCTACACCTTC. It encodes CASEQEVSGYTF.

This clonotype showed up just a few times. The chain is built from TRBV5-1 and TRBJ1-2; D unresolved. The CDR3 loop spans 15 amino acids. Germline V lookup: CDR1 SGHRS, CDR2 YFSETQ. Trimming stripped 0 bases from V and 4 bases from J, with 13 bases between. CDR3 protein: CASSLVGTATYGYTF. The CDR3 region has the DNA TGCGCCAGCAGCTTGGTAGGCACAGCGACCTATGGCTACACCTTC.

This clonotype showed up many times. This chain's CDR3 is CAITQGVAPGGYTF. CDR3 in DNA: TGTGCCATTACACAGGGGGTAGCTCCTGGGGGCTACACCTTC. The J gene is TRBJ1-2, the V gene TRBV28, with 8 nucleotides matching TRBD1. Unmatched junction bases numbered 15, after V lost 10 bases and J lost 8 bases. The germline V gene has CDR1 MDHEN and CDR2 SYDVKM. The CDR3 runs 14 residues.

This clonotype was counted many times. The V gene is TRBV6-1, the J gene TRBJ2-1; possibly TRBD1 for D (5 bases). With 2 bases removed from V and 9 bases from J, the gap between germline ends came to 8 bases. The CDR3 contains 12 residues. The V gene's germline CDR1 is MNHNS and CDR2 SASEGT. The CDR3 sequence is CASSEPQVEQFF. The CDR3 DNA reads TGTGCCAGCAGTGAACCACAGGTTGAGCAGTTCTTC.

This clonotype was recorded at least ten times. The chain employs TRBV12-3 or TRBV12-4 and TRBJ2-5; D is unresolved. The CDR3 has 15 residues. V was pared by 4 bases and J by 2 bases, with 14 bases between. CDR3 sequence reads: CASSSGFSGQETQYF. For the CDR3, the DNA is TGTGCCAGCAGTTCCGGATTTTCTGGGCAAGAGACCCAGTACTTC.

Concerning this clonotype: An end of the junction does not agree with germline; a read error may underlie this. V usage is TRBV20-1 and J usage is TRBJ2-3, with 9 bases lining up with TRBD2. Germline V gene sequence: CDR1 DFQATT, CDR2 SNEGSKA (reference sequence). This CDR3 is built from 13 residues. The CDR3 reads CSARLAVTDTQCF. For the CDR3, the DNA is TGCAGTGCCAGACTAGCGGTCACAGATACGCAGTGTTTT.

The chain uses TRBV2 and TRBJ2-3, with TRBD2 matching over 14 bases. The germline V gene has CDR1 SNHLY and CDR2 FYNNEI. V trimming: 5 bases; J trimming: 0 bases; junction bases outside the gene matches: 4. This CDR3 is built from 17 residues. The DNA of the CDR3 is TGTGCCAGCAGTCAGGGACTAGCGGGAGCTAGCACAGATACGCAGTATTTT. Encoded protein: CASSQGLAGASTDTQYF.

This clonotype was counted many times. The chain uses TRBV20-1 and TRBJ2-1; 9 bases match TRBD1. Per germline, CDR1 DFQATT and CDR2 SNEGSKA (reference sequence). This CDR3 spans 14 amino acids. The V segment lost 6 bases and the J segment 2 bases; nucleotides outside the gene matches: 5. The DNA of the CDR3 is TGCAGTGCCACGGACAGGGGTCCCTACAATGAGCAGTTCTTC. The encoded protein is CSATDRGPYNEQFF.

V is TRBV4-1 and J is TRBJ2-1, with 9 bases lining up with TRBD2. Trimming at V came to 0 bases and at J to 15 bases, leaving 12 bases not matched to a gene. CDR1 is MGHRA, CDR2 YSYEKL, per germline. The CDR3 covers 15 residues. This CDR3 reads CASSQDSGRVYVWFF. The CDR3 DNA follows: TGCGCCAGCAGCCAAGATAGCGGGAGAGTATATGTGTGGTTCTTC.

The chain employs TRBV6-1 and TRBJ1-5; weak D call: TRBD1 (5 bases). The ends were cut back, 3 bases at V and 6 bases at J, with 12 bases in the middle. The V gene's germline CDR1 is MNHNS and CDR2 SASEGT. The CDR3 extends over 14 amino acids. CDR3 in DNA: TGTGCCAGCAGTGAGGCAGGGATCGCTCAGCCCCAGCATTTT. Translating it yields CASSEAGIAQPQHF.